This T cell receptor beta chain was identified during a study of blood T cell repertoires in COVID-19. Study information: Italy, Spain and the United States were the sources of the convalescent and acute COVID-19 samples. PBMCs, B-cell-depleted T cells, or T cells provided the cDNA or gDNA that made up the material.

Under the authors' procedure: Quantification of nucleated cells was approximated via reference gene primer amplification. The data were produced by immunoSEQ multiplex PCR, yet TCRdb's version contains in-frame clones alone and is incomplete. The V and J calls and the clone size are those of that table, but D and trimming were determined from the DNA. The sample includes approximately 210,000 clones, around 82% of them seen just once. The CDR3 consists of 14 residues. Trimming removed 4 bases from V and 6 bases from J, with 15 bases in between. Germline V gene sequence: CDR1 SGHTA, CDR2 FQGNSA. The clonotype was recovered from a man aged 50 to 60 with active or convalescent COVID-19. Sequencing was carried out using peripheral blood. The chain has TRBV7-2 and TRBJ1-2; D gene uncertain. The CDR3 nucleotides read TGTGCCAGCAGCTCCCGAGCGCCGGGTAATGGCTACACCTTC. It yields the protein CASSSRAPGNGYTF.